These 22 T cell receptor beta chains originate from one sample sequenced in a study of early T cells in non-severe SARS-CoV-2 infection. TCRdb used MiXCR to reprocess the 5' RACE reads, holding one entry per CDR3 protein. The profile shows tens of thousands of distinct CDR3 sequences, 12% of them singletons. Sequencing used whole blood. The receptors were gathered from an adult who was a healthcare worker with PCR-confirmed SARS-CoV-2 infection or an uninfected control (not recorded which).

This clonotype was seen only a few times. V usage is TRBV20-1 and J usage is TRBJ2-1; 13 positions agree with TRBD2. Trimming removed 5 bases from V and 8 bases from J; junction bases left unmatched: 27. The CDR3 totals 21 residues. Germline loops: CDR1 DFQATT, CDR2 SNEGSKA (reference sequence). Here the CDR3 DNA reads TGCAGTGCTGACGGAACCGGGACTCTTGGACTAGCGGGAGTTCAAGGGGATGAGCAGTTCTTC. Its translation is CSADGTGTLGLAGVQGDEQFF.

This clonotype was counted at least ten times. The chain has TRBV7-2 and TRBJ1-2, with D perhaps matching TRBD1 (6 bases). The CDR3 has 13 residues. Germline V CDR1 and CDR2: SGHTA, FQGNSA. V shed 5 bases and J shed 4 bases, with 11 bases lying between them. CDR3 sequence: CASSKDRSYGYTF. The DNA of the CDR3 is TGTGCCAGCAGCAAAGACAGGAGCTATGGCTACACCTTC.

The genes are TRBV6-2 or TRBV6-3 and TRBJ2-6; D might be TRBD1 or TRBD2, each matching 5 bases. This CDR3 has 17 residues. Trimming cost V 6 bases and J 0 bases, with 15 bases left between them. Germline lookup yields CDR1 MNHEY and CDR2 SVGEGT. CDR3 bases: TGTGCCAGCAGCGAGGGGATAGGCCTCTCTGGGGCCAACGTCCTGACTTTC. It encodes CASSEGIGLSGANVLTF.

J is TRBJ2-1 and V is TRBV6-2 or TRBV6-3; D is possibly TRBD1 (6 bases). V was shortened by 7 bases and J by 0 bases, with 10 bases between the two germline ends. Germline-derived CDR1 and CDR2 are MNHEY and SVGEGT. CDR3 size: 14 residues. The CDR3 region is CASKSGDSYNEQFF. CDR3 DNA sequence: TGTGCCAGCAAGTCAGGGGACTCCTACAATGAGCAGTTCTTC.

At least ten counts were recorded for this clonotype. The rearrangement links TRBV7-2 to TRBJ1-4; D perhaps matches TRBD1 (5 bases). The CDR3 is 14 amino acids. Germline loops: CDR1 SGHTA, CDR2 FQGNSA. V was pared by 4 bases and J by 8 bases, with 14 bases between. This CDR3 reads CASSWGWSDEKLFF. DNA of the CDR3: TGTGCCAGCAGCTGGGGGTGGTCAGACGAAAAACTGTTTTTT. The complete variable domain, with remaining parts taken from reference TRBV7-2 and TRBJ1-4, reads GAGVSQSPSNKVTEKGKDVELRCDPISGHTALYWYRQSLGQGLEFLIYFQGNSAPDKSGLPSDRFSAERTGGSVSTLTIQRTQQEDSAVYLCASSWGWSDEKLFFGSGTQLSVL.

This clonotype occurred many times. This chain uses TRBV7-6 with TRBJ2-7, with D perhaps matching TRBD2 (5 bases). V was pared by 5 bases and J by 6 bases, with 11 bases between. The V gene's germline CDR1 is SGHVS and CDR2 FNYEAQ. The CDR3 is 12 amino acids. Here the CDR3 DNA reads TGTGCCAGCAGCAGGTATGGAGGCGAGCAGTACTTC. It yields the protein CASSRYGGEQYF.

The chain uses TRBV28 and TRBJ2-3, with 7 bases identical to TRBD2. CDR1 is MDHEN and CDR2 is SYDVKM in the germline V gene. The CDR3 is 14 amino acids. Trimming at V came to 5 bases and at J to 4 bases, leaving 6 bases not matched to a gene. The CDR3, as DNA: TGTGCCAGCAGTGCCGGGACTAATTCAGATACGCAGTATTTT. Its protein product is CASSAGTNSDTQYF.

At least ten counts were recorded for this clonotype. The chain is built from TRBV15 and TRBJ1-2; a possible D gene is TRBD1 (6 bases). Germline lookup yields CDR1 LNHNV and CDR2 YYDKDF (reference sequence). CDR3 length: 15 amino acids. Trimming cost V 1 base and J 2 bases, with 11 bases left between them. The CDR3 here is CATSRARTANYGYTF. In DNA form, the CDR3 reads TGTGCCACCAGCAGAGCCAGGACAGCCAACTATGGCTACACCTTC. Filled out from reference TRBV15 and TRBJ1-2, the complete variable domain reads DAMVIQNPRYQVTQFGKPVTLSCSQTLNHNVMYWYQQKSSQAPKLLFHYYDKDFNNEADTPDNFQSRRPNTSFCFLDIRSPGLGDTAMYLCATSRARTANYGYTFGSGTRLTVV.

This clonotype was detected only a few times. The chain joins TRBV7-6 to TRBJ2-1, with D unresolved. V shed 5 bases and J shed 2 bases, with 19 bases lying between them. The germline gives CDR1 SGHVS, CDR2 FNYEAQ. CDR3 length: 17 residues. As DNA, the CDR3 is TGTGCCAGCAGCCCGACATCCGAGAGGCCGCCCTACAATGAGCAGTTCTTC. It is translated as CASSPTSERPPYNEQFF.

This clonotype occurred many times. This chain connects TRBV7-3 to TRBJ2-7; no firm D call. The V end was cut by 4 bases, the J end by 6 bases, with 16 bases between. This CDR3 spans 14 amino acids. Germline CDR1 and CDR2: SGHTA and FQGTGA. The CDR3, as DNA: TGTGCCAGCAGCTCCGACCCGTCCGCCCGCGAGCAGTACTTC. The encoded protein is CASSSDPSAREQYF.

This sequence joins TRBV19 and TRBJ2-2, with a weak D call TRBD1 (5 bases). Germline V gives CDR1 LNHDA, CDR2 SQIVND (reference sequence). This CDR3 is built from 13 residues. Between the trimmed V and J ends, which lost 10 bases and 0 bases, there was a span of 9 bases. CDR3 nucleotide sequence: TGTGCCACCAGGGTGTCGAACACCGGGGAGCTGTTTTTT. This encodes CATRVSNTGELFF.

This clonotype was counted ten times or more. The V call is TRBV6-1, the J call TRBJ2-3; D may be TRBD2 (6 bases). There are 15 residues in the CDR3. The V and J ends lost 2 bases and 1 base respectively, with 10 bases between them. Germline-derived CDR1 and CDR2 are MNHNS and SASEGT. Written as DNA, the CDR3 is TGTGCCAGCAGTGAATGGGGGGACGGCACAGATACGCAGTATTTT. Translation: CASSEWGDGTDTQYF.

The chain carries TRBV14 and TRBJ2-1, with D perhaps TRBD2 (7 bases). Trimming shortened V by 2 bases and J by 1 base, and 12 bases separated the two germline ends. Germline V gene sequence: CDR1 SGHDN, CDR2 FVKESK. This CDR3 spans 16 amino acids. The CDR3, as DNA: TGTGCCAGCAGCCAATTACGGGGGGCTTCCTACAATGAGCAGTTCTTC. Its protein is CASSQLRGASYNEQFF. Full variable domain (remainder filled in from reference TRBV14 and TRBJ2-1): EAGVTQFPSHSVIEKGQTVTLRCDPISGHDNLYWYRRVMGKEIKFLLHFVKESKQDESGMPNNRFLAERTGGTYSTLKVQPAELEDSGVYFCASSQLRGASYNEQFFGPGTRLTVL.

This clonotype was counted at least ten times. J is TRBJ1-1 and V is TRBV29-1; D is unclear. This CDR3 spans 14 amino acids. Germline CDR1 and CDR2: SQVTM and ANQGSEA. V was trimmed by 4 bases and J by 0 bases, leaving 12 bases between them. CDR3 coding DNA: TGCAGCGTTGGCAGGAAACTGATGAACACTGAAGCTTTCTTT. It translates to CSVGRKLMNTEAFF.

This clonotype appeared many times. The chain has TRBV11-2 and TRBJ2-7; the match to TRBD2 covers 8 bases. The V and J ends lost 5 bases and 6 bases, in that order; junction bases with no gene match: 9. In germline, CDR1 is SGHAT, CDR2 FQNNGV. The CDR3 has 14 residues. The chain's CDR3 is CASSRRSGLAEQYF. The CDR3 DNA is TGTGCCAGCAGCCGCCGATCTGGACTAGCCGAGCAGTACTTC.

The chain combines TRBV29-1 with TRBJ2-3; D is perhaps TRBD1 (6 bases). Trimming removed 6 bases from V and 0 bases from J, with 13 bases in between. CDR1 SQVTM and CDR2 ANQGSEA come from the germline V gene. The CDR3 contains 14 residues. DNA of the CDR3: TGCAGCGTCAGGACAGTGTCTAGCACAGATACGCAGTATTTT. Amino acid sequence: CSVRTVSSTDTQYF.

The chain recombines TRBV5-1 with TRBJ1-1; no clear D. The CDR3 has 16 amino acids. Germline V gene lookup returns CDR1 SGHRS and CDR2 YFSETQ. V was trimmed by 0 bases and J by 0 bases, leaving 12 bases between them. Here the CDR3 reads CASSLEQVWMNTEAFF. CDR3 DNA sequence: TGCGCCAGCAGCTTGGAGCAGGTCTGGATGAACACTGAAGCTTTCTTT.

This chain connects TRBV7-2 to TRBJ2-5; 9 bases fit TRBD1. CDR3 length: 14 residues. The germline V gene has CDR1 SGHTA and CDR2 FQGNSA. With V trimmed by 4 bases and J by 4 bases, 4 bases remained unmatched. This CDR3 reads CASSSDRGIETQYF. DNA for the CDR3: TGTGCCAGCAGCTCCGACAGGGGGATAGAGACCCAGTACTTC.

This clonotype occurred a few times. CDR3 region: CASSQDPGVYEQYF. In DNA form, the CDR3 reads TGCGCCAGCAGCCAAGATCCAGGGGTTTACGAGCAGTACTTC. This chain connects TRBV4-3 to TRBJ2-7; D is perhaps TRBD1 (6 bases). The CDR3 is 14 amino acids. The V gene lost 0 bases and the J gene lost 4 bases, with 10 bases spanning the gap. CDR1 is LGHNA and CDR2 is YSLEER in the germline V gene.

This clonotype was picked up many times. The chain employs TRBV6-5 and TRBJ2-7; D gene unclear. Trimming pared 0 bases from V and 0 bases from J, leaving 9 bases between. The CDR3 has 15 amino acids. Germline V lookup: CDR1 MNHEY, CDR2 SVGAGI. This CDR3 reads CASSYSRFNSYEQYF. The CDR3 bases are TGTGCCAGCAGTTACTCGCGGTTCAACTCCTACGAGCAGTACTTC.

This clonotype was detected ten times or more. For the CDR3, the DNA is TGTGCCAGCAGCCGAGGGAATTCCTACAATGAGCAGTTCTTC. It codes for CASSRGNSYNEQFF. The chain links TRBV11-2 to TRBJ2-1, with D perhaps matching TRBD2 (5 bases). Germline V gene sequence: CDR1 SGHAT, CDR2 FQNNGV. The CDR3 runs to 14 residues. With 5 bases removed from V and 1 base from J, the gap between germline ends came to 9 bases.

The chain employs TRBV29-1 and TRBJ1-4, with a possible D match to TRBD1 (6 bases). There are 13 residues in the CDR3. Germline values: CDR1 SQVTM, CDR2 ANQGSEA. V was pared by 5 bases and J by 4 bases, with 11 bases between. CDR3 DNA: TGCAGCGTTCTACAGGGCCTTAATGAAAAACTGTTTTTT. Its translation is CSVLQGLNEKLFF.